A single sample is the source of the 21 T cell receptor beta chains below, sequenced in a study of CD8+ T cells in alopecia areata. Reverse transcribed after extraction, RNA yielded cDNA as the sequencing template. The protocol was immunoSEQ multiplex PCR, while the TCRdb copy is restricted to in-frame clones and leaves out a portion. The repertoire holds under 250,000 clones, 57% seen once, with 0.45% in the top ten. The sequences come from CD4+ T cells sorted from blood, collected at week 0. The receptors stem from a human donor with alopecia areata.

This clone showed up just a few times. V usage is TRBV28 and J usage is TRBJ1-1; D uncertain. CDR1 is MDHEN and CDR2 is SYDVKM in the germline V gene. The V end lost 7 bases, the J end lost 2 bases, and 17 bases lay between the germline ends. This CDR3 comprises 15 residues. CDR3 DNA sequence: TGTGCCAGCAATATCCCCGGAGGGATCAACACTGAAGCTTTCTTT. This codes for CASNIPGGINTEAFF.

This rearrangement joins TRBV6-5 to TRBJ1-6; D unclear. Trimming pared 4 bases from V and 9 bases from J, leaving 16 bases between. Germline loops: CDR1 MNHEY, CDR2 SVGAGI. CDR3 length: 15 amino acids. The DNA for the CDR3 is TGTGCCAGCAGTTCCCCTCGCAGGCGGGGTTCACCCCTCCACTTT. Its protein is CASSSPRRRGSPLHF.

V gene TRBV30 combines with J gene TRBJ2-7, with a possible D match to TRBD1 (6 bases). Per the germline V gene, CDR1 is GTSNPN and CDR2 is SVGIG (reference sequence). The V and J ends lost 0 bases and 2 bases respectively, with 11 bases between them. The CDR3 is 14 amino acids. Here the CDR3 DNA reads TGTGCCTGGAGTGTAACAGGGAGCCCCTACGAGCAGTACTTC. This codes for CAWSVTGSPYEQYF.

The gene calls are TRBV7-9 and TRBJ2-7; D is undetermined. This CDR3 region has 14 residues. In germline, CDR1 is SEHNR, CDR2 FQNEAQ (reference sequence). Deletions cut 2 bases from V and 3 bases from J, with 11 bases between. The CDR3 nucleotides are TGTGCCAGCAGCTTAAGTGGCAGTAGCTACGAGCAGTACTTC. Its translation is CASSLSGSSYEQYF. Full variable domain (outside the CDR3, taken from reference TRBV7-9 and TRBJ2-7): DTGVSQNPRHKITKRGQNVTFRCDPISEHNRLYWYRQTLGQGPEFLTYFQNEAQLEKSRLLSDRFSAERPKGSFSTLEIQRTEQGDSAMYLCASSLSGSSYEQYFGPGTRLTVT.

V is TRBV25-1 and J is TRBJ1-2, with D maybe TRBD1 (6 bases). Trimming pared 2 bases from V and 4 bases from J, leaving 14 bases between. CDR1 and CDR2 (germline): MGHDK, SYGVNS. The CDR3 covers 15 residues. The CDR3 sequence: CASSEDGGPIYGYTF. DNA for the CDR3: TGTGCCAGCAGTGAAGATGGGGGCCCCATCTATGGCTACACCTTC.

The V call is TRBV7-2, the J call TRBJ2-5; 11 nucleotides line up with TRBD2. J was trimmed by 1 base and V by 3 bases; bases with no gene match: 7. Germline V CDR1 and CDR2: SGHTA, FQGNSA. The CDR3 is made up of 17 amino acids. The CDR3 bases are TGTGCCAGCAGCTTCATCTTGGGGACTAGCGGCCAAGAGACCCAGTACTTC. Its protein is CASSFILGTSGQETQYF.

J is TRBJ2-4 and V is TRBV6-1; D possibly corresponds to TRBD1 (5 bases). Trimming pared 6 bases from V and 4 bases from J, leaving 7 bases between. The CDR3 runs 12 residues. From germline, CDR1 is MNHNS and CDR2 SASEGT. CDR3 amino acids: CASRDTKNIQYF. The CDR3, as DNA: TGTGCCAGCAGGGACACAAAAAACATTCAGTACTTC.

This chain links TRBV30 with TRBJ1-6; D remains ambiguous. Trimming took 4 bases from V and 7 from J, leaving 8 bases between them. The germline V gene has CDR1 GTSNPN and CDR2 SVGIG (reference sequence). The CDR3 covers 12 residues. The CDR3 loop reads CAWTGWNSPLHF. Here the CDR3 DNA reads TGTGCCTGGACAGGCTGGAATTCACCCCTCCACTTT.

The chain has TRBV7-7 and TRBJ1-6, with D maybe TRBD1 (5 bases). CDR1 is SSHAT, CDR2 FNYEAQ, per germline (reference sequence). CDR3 length equals 13 residues. V was shortened by 5 bases and J by 8 bases, with 10 bases between the two germline ends. The CDR3 bases are TGTGCCAGCAGCACGGGACCCGATTCACCCCTCCACTTT. Its translation: CASSTGPDSPLHF.

This rearrangement joins TRBV9 to TRBJ2-1; TRBD2 matches 8 bases. The CDR3 runs 16 residues. Germline V gene lookup returns CDR1 SGDLS and CDR2 YYNGEE. The V and J ends lost 3 bases and 5 bases, in that order; junction bases with no gene match: 10. The CDR3 here is CASSEISAGAHNEQFF. The DNA for the CDR3 is TGTGCCAGCAGCGAAATCTCAGCGGGGGCACACAATGAGCAGTTCTTC.

The gene calls are TRBV11-1 and TRBJ2-7, with 8 bases matching TRBD2. The CDR3 contains 15 residues. Unmatched junction bases numbered 9, after V lost 3 bases and J lost 5 bases. The germline V gene has CDR1 SGHAT and CDR2 FQDESV (reference sequence). This CDR3 reads CASSFLAGLGNEQYF. The CDR3 DNA is TGTGCCAGCAGCTTCCTAGCGGGCCTCGGGAACGAGCAGTACTTC.

This clone was observed a few times. CDR3 in amino acids: CASSQVWVGGNQPQHF. CDR3 in DNA: TGCGCCAGCAGCCAAGTCTGGGTTGGGGGCAATCAGCCCCAGCATTTT. The gene calls are TRBV4-1 and TRBJ1-5; D not certain. The germline gives CDR1 MGHRA, CDR2 YSYEKL. The V end lost 1 base, the J end lost 2 bases, and 12 bases lay between the germline ends. The CDR3 covers 16 residues.

V usage is TRBV27 and J usage is TRBJ1-1; D might be TRBD1 (5 bases). The CDR3 loop spans 13 amino acids. Trimming pared 5 bases from V and 7 bases from J, leaving 14 bases between. Germline V gene sequence: CDR1 MNHEY, CDR2 SMNVEV (reference sequence). CDR3 coding DNA: TGTGCCAGCAGTCGCGCGGGGCGGGGTGAAGCTTTCTTT. This translates into CASSRAGRGEAFF.

This chain uses TRBV29-1 with TRBJ2-6; TRBD2 might be the D (5 bases). The CDR3 is made up of 14 amino acids. The V end was cut by 6 bases, the J end by 0 bases, with 9 bases between. Germline loops: CDR1 SQVTM, CDR2 ANQGSEA. This CDR3 is CSVYGSSGANVLTF. DNA of the CDR3: TGCAGCGTCTATGGGAGCTCTGGGGCCAACGTCCTGACTTTC.

This chain uses TRBV18 with TRBJ2-4; D remains ambiguous. V was shortened by 0 bases and J by 9 bases, with 9 bases between the two germline ends. This CDR3 spans 13 amino acids. Looked up from germline, CDR1 is KGHSH and CDR2 is LQKENI. CDR3: CASSPPSRSIQYF. CDR3 nucleotide sequence: TGTGCCAGCTCACCACCGTCGCGGAGCATTCAGTACTTC.

This clone has more than one count but fewer than ten. The junction differs from germline at one of its ends, possibly a read error. The chain links TRBV19 to TRBJ2-1; D ambiguous. Germline V gene lookup returns CDR1 LNHDA and CDR2 SQIVND (reference sequence). CDR3 size: 12 residues. CDR3 DNA sequence: TGTGCCAGTAGTATCTCCCACAATGAGCAGTTCTTC. This encodes CASSISHNEQFF. Complete variable domain (other parts from reference TRBV19 and TRBJ2-1): DGGITQSPKYLFRKEGQNVTLSCEQNLNHDAMYWYRQDPGQGLRLIYYSQIVNDFQKGDIAEGYSVSREKKESFPLTVTSAQKNPTAFYLCASSISHNEQFFGPGTRLTVL.

In this sample, this clone turned up a few times. The chain recombines TRBV4-1 with TRBJ2-2; no clear D gene. Trimming cost V 0 bases and J 3 bases, with 11 bases left between them. Germline V gene data show CDR1 as MGHRA and CDR2 as YSYEKL. This CDR3 comprises 16 residues. In DNA form, the CDR3 reads TGCGCCAGCAGCCAAGATCGAAGATGGGACACCGGGGAGCTGTTTTTT. The encoded protein is CASSQDRRWDTGELFF.

A few counts support this clone. The chain uses TRBV4-1 and TRBJ2-5; TRBD2 agrees at 8 bases. V trimming: 0 bases; J trimming: 4 bases; junction bases outside the gene matches: 7. This CDR3 region has 16 residues. Germline values: CDR1 MGHRA, CDR2 YSYEKL. DNA for the CDR3: TGCGCCAGCAGCCAAGATGACGGGGCGGGAGGAGAGACCCAGTACTTC. Amino acid sequence: CASSQDDGAGGETQYF.

V usage is TRBV9 and J usage is TRBJ2-1; possibly TRBD2 for D (7 bases). The CDR3 spans 19 residues. Germline CDR1 SGDLS, CDR2 YYNGEE. Trimming cost V 1 base and J 2 bases, with 22 bases left between them. The CDR3, as DNA: TGTGCCAGCAGCGTATGGGAAGGGGGAGGGCGGGGCCCCTACAATGAGCAGTTCTTC. As protein: CASSVWEGGGRGPYNEQFF.

V is TRBV2 and J is TRBJ2-1; 8 bases are shared with TRBD2. The trim removed 6 bases at V and 7 bases at J, leaving 11 bases unmatched. CDR1 is SNHLY, CDR2 FYNNEI, per germline. This CDR3 comprises 15 residues. The CDR3: CASSKMTSDINEQFF. The DNA of the CDR3 is TGTGCCAGCAGCAAAATGACTAGCGACATTAATGAGCAGTTCTTC.

This rearrangement joins TRBV20-1 to TRBJ2-1; D perhaps matches TRBD2 (6 bases). The CDR3 spans 11 residues. Trimming removed 4 bases at V and 12 bases at J, with 13 bases between. Germline V CDR1 and CDR2: DFQATT, SNEGSKA (reference sequence). The CDR3 region is CSANSGTGQFF. The CDR3 nucleotides are TGCAGTGCTAATTCCGGGACTGGGCAGTTCTTC.